This is a list of T cell receptor beta chains from one sample in a study of T cell responses to AZD1222 COVID-19 vaccine. Sequencing was performed with immunoSEQ multiplex PCR; in TCRdb, only in-frame clones are kept and a portion is missing. The profile shows about 94,000 clones, more than 75% of them singletons. The sample consisted of peripheral blood, taken 28 days after the second AZD1222 dose. The source is an adult who received the AZD1222 COVID-19 vaccine. Each CDR3 is given with its conserved first and last residue. The D gene is left open where the match is weak. The size entry is marked missing in some rows and otherwise reads once, few, many or a size class.

V gene,clone size,D gene,J gene,CDR3 protein,CDR3 DNA
TRBV7-9,-,TRBD1,TRBJ1-6,CASSRRGQGLDSPLHF,TGTGCCAGCAGCCGCCGGGGACAGGGATTGGATTCACCCCTCCACTTT
TRBV4-2,-,-,TRBJ1-1,CASSQVMTVEAFF,TGTGCCAGCAGCCAAGTAATGACAGTTGAAGCTTTCTTT
TRBV7-2,-,TRBD2,TRBJ2-2,CASSQRSSGVTGELFF,TGTGCCAGCAGCCAACGGTCTAGCGGGGTCACCGGGGAGCTGTTTTTT
TRBV11-3,-,-,TRBJ1-1,CASSFGNGEAFF,TGTGCCAGCAGCTTCGGTAACGGTGAAGCTTTCTTT
TRBV6-5,-,-,TRBJ2-1,CASRATDRSYNEQFF,TGTGCCAGCCGAGCAACCGACCGCTCCTACAATGAGCAGTTCTTC
TRBV6-5,once,-,TRBJ2-1,CASSYTSSNEQFF,TGTGCCAGCAGTTATACTAGCAGCAATGAGCAGTTCTTC
TRBV5-4,-,-,TRBJ1-1,CASSLPPGRDTEAFF,TGTGCCAGCAGCCTCCCCCCTGGCAGGGACACTGAAGCTTTCTTT
TRBV9,-,-,TRBJ1-1,CASSASPGATEAFF,TGTGCCAGCAGCGCCTCACCAGGGGCCACTGAAGCTTTCTTT
TRBV11-3,-,-,TRBJ2-3,CASSLVTDTQYF,TGTGCCAGCAGCTTAGTCACAGATACGCAGTATTTT
TRBV30,-,TRBD1,TRBJ1-5,CAWSVGTGIQPQHF,TGTGCCTGGAGTGTAGGGACAGGGATCCAGCCCCAGCATTTT
TRBV10-2,-,-,TRBJ1-2,CASSERANYGYTF,TGCGCCAGCAGTGAGCGGGCGAACTATGGCTACACCTTC
TRBV12-3/TRBV12-4,-,TRBD2,TRBJ2-1,CASSSTSKYEQFF,TGTGCCAGCAGTTCGACTAGCAAGTATGAGCAGTTCTTC
TRBV29-1,-,-,TRBJ1-1,CSVDQGTAFF,TGCAGCGTTGATCAGGGTACAGCTTTCTTT
TRBV5-1,-,-,TRBJ2-2,CASSIWTPSGELFF,TGCGCCAGCAGCATATGGACCCCGTCCGGGGAGCTGTTTTTT
TRBV11-2,-,TRBD1,TRBJ2-3,CASSRTGATDTQYF,TGTGCCAGCAGCCGGACAGGGGCGACAGATACGCAGTATTTT
TRBV7-9,once,TRBD1,TRBJ2-7,CASSSSGTAYEQYF,TGTGCCAGCAGCTCCTCCGGGACAGCCTACGAGCAGTACTTC
TRBV12-3/TRBV12-4,-,-,TRBJ1-6,CASSTSNSPLHF,TGTGCCAGCAGTACCAGTAATTCACCCCTCCACTTT
TRBV10-2,-,-,TRBJ2-3,CASRANVGTDTQYF,TGCGCCAGCAGGGCTAATGTGGGCACAGATACGCAGTATTTT
TRBV4-3,once,TRBD2,TRBJ2-2,CASSQRAGGGAFWTNTGELFF,TGCGCCAGCAGCCAAAGGGCTGGCGGGGGGGCATTTTGGACGAACACCGGGGAGCTGTTTTTT
TRBV19,-,TRBD1,TRBJ2-3,CASSTSDREDTQYF,TGTGCCAGTAGTACCTCGGACAGGGAAGATACGCAGTATTTT
TRBV27,-,-,TRBJ2-1,CASSLQADPGRDEQFF,TGTGCCAGCAGTTTACAAGCGGACCCCGGAAGAGATGAGCAGTTCTTC
TRBV4-1,-,-,TRBJ1-3,CASSQEGGESGNTIYF,TGCGCCAGCAGCCAAGAGGGTGGGGAATCTGGAAACACCATATATTTT
TRBV27,-,-,TRBJ2-1,CASSFGSYNEQFF,TGTGCCAGCAGTTTTGGGTCATACAATGAGCAGTTCTTC
TRBV6-5,-,-,TRBJ1-1,CASSYSSPHNTEAFF,TGTGCCAGCAGTTACTCGAGTCCGCACAACACTGAAGCTTTCTTT
TRBV7-3,-,TRBD2,TRBJ2-2,CASSSLSGRALRTGELFF,TGTGCCAGCAGCTCCCTCAGCGGGAGGGCCCTTAGGACCGGGGAGCTGTTTTTT
TRBV2,once,-,TRBJ1-5,CASSGNQPQHF,TGTGCCAGCAGTGGGAATCAGCCCCAGCATTTT
TRBV4-2,-,TRBD2,TRBJ2-6,CASSQDPGLAAGANVLTF,TGTGCCAGCAGCCAAGACCCGGGACTAGCAGCCGGGGCCAACGTCCTGACTTTC
TRBV5-1,-,-,TRBJ2-1,CASRWGNEQFF,TGCGCCAGTCGGTGGGGTAATGAGCAGTTCTTC